This record concerns one T cell receptor beta chain sequence. A Seattle source enrolled patients during active infection and followed them longitudinally. These data come from a study of blood T cell repertoires in COVID-19. Background on the study: Material from acute and convalescent COVID-19 was sourced from the United States, Italy and Spain. From T cells, B-cell-depleted T cells, or PBMCs came the material, which was cDNA or gDNA.

CDR3 length: 15 residues. Trimming removed 1 base at V and 7 bases at J, with 11 bases between. From germline, CDR1 is SGHAT and CDR2 FQNNGV. In the study's own analysis: Reference gene primer amplification gave estimated nucleated cell counts. The assay was immunoSEQ multiplex PCR, and TCRdb's table has in-frame clones only and misses some. The D gene and trimming were derived from the DNA, and the V and J assignments and clone size from that table. Altogether 200,000 to 250,000 clones are present, under 85% being singletons, with the ten largest covering 7.8%. This rearrangement joins TRBV11-2 to TRBJ1-6, with D possibly TRBD1 on 6 matching bases. This clonotype was sampled from a woman older than 75 with COVID-19, enrolled during active disease. The material sequenced was peripheral blood. The CDR3 DNA sequence: TGTGCCAGCAGCTTAGGGTGGCAGGGGAATTCACCCCTCCACTTT. Residues: CASSLGWQGNSPLHF.